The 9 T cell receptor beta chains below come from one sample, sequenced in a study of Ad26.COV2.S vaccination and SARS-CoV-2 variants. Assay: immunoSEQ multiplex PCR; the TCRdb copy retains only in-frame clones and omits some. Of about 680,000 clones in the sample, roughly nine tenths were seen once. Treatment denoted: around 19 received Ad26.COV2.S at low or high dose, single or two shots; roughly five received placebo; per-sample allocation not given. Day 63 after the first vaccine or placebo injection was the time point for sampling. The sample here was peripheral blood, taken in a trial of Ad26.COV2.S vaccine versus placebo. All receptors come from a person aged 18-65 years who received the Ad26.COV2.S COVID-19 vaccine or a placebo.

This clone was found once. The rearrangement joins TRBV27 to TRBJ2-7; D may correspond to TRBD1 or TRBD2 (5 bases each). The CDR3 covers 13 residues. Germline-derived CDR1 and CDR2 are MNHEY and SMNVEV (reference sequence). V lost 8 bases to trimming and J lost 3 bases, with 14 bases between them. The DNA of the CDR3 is TGTGCCAGCGGCCCGGGGCGGAGCTACGAGCAGTACTTC. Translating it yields CASGPGRSYEQYF.

The CDR3 DNA reads TGTGCCAGCAGTTTATCAAGAGACGCCAAAAACATTCAGTACTTC. Translation: CASSLSRDAKNIQYF. J is TRBJ2-4 and V is TRBV27; no reliable D call. Germline V CDR1 and CDR2: MNHEY, SMNVEV (reference sequence). The CDR3 is made up of 15 amino acids. V gave up 0 bases and J gave up 1 base, with 7 bases separating them.

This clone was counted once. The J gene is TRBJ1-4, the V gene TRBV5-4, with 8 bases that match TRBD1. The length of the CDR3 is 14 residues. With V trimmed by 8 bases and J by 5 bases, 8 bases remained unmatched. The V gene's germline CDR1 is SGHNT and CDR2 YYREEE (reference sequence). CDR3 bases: TGTGCCAGTACACAGGGGGGCGCGAATGAAAAACTGTTTTTT. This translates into CASTQGGANEKLFF.

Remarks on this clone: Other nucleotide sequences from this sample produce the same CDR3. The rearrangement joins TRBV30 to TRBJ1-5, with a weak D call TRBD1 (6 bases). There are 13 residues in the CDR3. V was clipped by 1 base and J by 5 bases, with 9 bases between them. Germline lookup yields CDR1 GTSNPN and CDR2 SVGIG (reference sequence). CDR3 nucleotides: TGTGCCTGGAGTGCACAGGGCGATCAGCCCCAGCATTTT. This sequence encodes CAWSAQGDQPQHF.

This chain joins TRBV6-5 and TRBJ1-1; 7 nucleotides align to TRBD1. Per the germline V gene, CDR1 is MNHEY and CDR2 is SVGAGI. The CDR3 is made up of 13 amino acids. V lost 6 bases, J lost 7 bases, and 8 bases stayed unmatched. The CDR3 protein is CASSSGTAIEAFF. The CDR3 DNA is TGTGCCAGCAGCTCCGGGACAGCAATTGAAGCTTTCTTT.

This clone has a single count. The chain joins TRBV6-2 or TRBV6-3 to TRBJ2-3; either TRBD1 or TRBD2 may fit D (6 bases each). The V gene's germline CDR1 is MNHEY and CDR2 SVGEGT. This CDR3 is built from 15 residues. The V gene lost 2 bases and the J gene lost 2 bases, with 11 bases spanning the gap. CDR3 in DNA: TGTGCCAGCAGTTACCGGGGGCAGCTCACAGATACGCAGTATTTT. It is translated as CASSYRGQLTDTQYF.

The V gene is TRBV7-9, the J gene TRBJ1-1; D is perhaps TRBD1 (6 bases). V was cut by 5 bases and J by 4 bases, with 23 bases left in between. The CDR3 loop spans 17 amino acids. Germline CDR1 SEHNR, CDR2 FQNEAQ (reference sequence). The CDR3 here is CASSPTGLGRSGTEAFF. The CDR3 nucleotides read TGTGCCAGCAGCCCTACAGGGTTAGGGCGTAGTGGCACTGAAGCTTTCTTT.

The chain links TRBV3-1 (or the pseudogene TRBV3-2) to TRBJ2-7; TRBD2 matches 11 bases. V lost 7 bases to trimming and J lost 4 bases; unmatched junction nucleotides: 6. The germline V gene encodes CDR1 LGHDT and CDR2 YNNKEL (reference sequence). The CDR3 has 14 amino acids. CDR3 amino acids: CASTLAGGGYEQYF. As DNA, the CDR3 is TGTGCCAGCACCCTAGCGGGGGGCGGGTACGAGCAGTACTTC.

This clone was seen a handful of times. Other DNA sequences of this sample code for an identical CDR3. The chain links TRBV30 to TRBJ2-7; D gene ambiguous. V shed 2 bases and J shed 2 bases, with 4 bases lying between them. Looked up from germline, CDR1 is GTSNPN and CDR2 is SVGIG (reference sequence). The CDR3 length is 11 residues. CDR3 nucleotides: TGTGCCTGGAGTCGAGCCTACGAGCAGTACTTC. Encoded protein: CAWSRAYEQYF. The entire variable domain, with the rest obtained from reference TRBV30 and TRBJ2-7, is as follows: SQTIHQWPATLVQPVGSPLSLECTVEGTSNPNLYWYRQAAGRGLQLLFYSVGIGQISSEVPQNLSASRPQDRQFILSSKKLLLSDSGFYLCAWSRAYEQYFGPGTRLTVT.